This TCR beta chain appears in the sequencing data of a study of T-cell memory formation after mild COVID-19. Study context: Each donor largely had its own TCR clusters. General observations from the study: Contracting clones, day 15 to 85, had balanced CD4/CD8, and later expanders favored CD4+. Mainly CM and EM harbored the contracting CD4+ clones; mainly EMRA harbored the CD8+ ones. Certain responding clones were present in pre-infection memory, suggesting participation of cross-reactive memory.

TCRdb ran MiXCR on the 5' RACE reads and lists one entry per CDR3 protein. The table includes a few hundred thousand distinct CDR3 sequences, 20% to 25% detected once. The CDR3 covers 18 residues. V lost 4 bases to trimming and J lost 2 bases; unmatched junction nucleotides: 11. Germline values: CDR1 SGHKS, CDR2 YYEKEE (reference sequence). A word on this clonotype: The target antigen is unknown.

The sequenced material came from PBMCs or a T cell subset sorted from them (not recorded which). The J gene is TRBJ2-3, the V gene TRBV5-5, with TRBD2 matching over 12 bases. The TCR was taken from an adult woman who had mild COVID-19 (a few samples of this study predate the infection). Cell type and time point are not known. In DNA, the CDR3 is TGTGCCAGCAGCCCCGGACTAGCGGGGCGAACTCTCACAGATACGCAGTATTTT. As protein: CASSPGLAGRTLTDTQYF.